Listed here is a single T cell receptor (beta chain). Original processing notes: Reference gene primer amplification gave estimated nucleated cell counts. Sequencing used immunoSEQ multiplex PCR; TCRdb keeps in-frame clones, though not all of them. V and J calls and clone size come straight from that table; D and trimming were deduced from the DNA. This table has hundreds of thousands of clones, roughly 85% appearing once. The sample comes from a study of blood T cell repertoires in COVID-19. Study context: From T cells, B-cell-depleted T cells, or PBMCs came the material, which was cDNA or gDNA.

Trimming removed 5 bases from V and 3 bases from J, with 17 bases in between. This CDR3 comprises 15 residues. Germline values: CDR1 SGHTA, CDR2 FQGTGA. Sequences were obtained from peripheral blood. The chain carries TRBV7-3 and TRBJ2-7; the D gene is possibly TRBD2 (5 bases). This receptor was identified in a human donor in a cohort sampled during active COVID-19. This chain's CDR3 is CASSPTGNGIYEQYF. In DNA, the CDR3 is TGTGCCAGCAGCCCAACCGGAAACGGGATCTACGAGCAGTACTTC.